This section outlines one T cell receptor beta chain sequence together with its context. Its antigen is not known. A second PCR of roughly 7 to 11 cycles used a sample-barcoded 5' primer and a J-beta primer mix. A template-switch adaptor containing 12 random nucleotides labeled each cDNA molecule. Each CDR3 protein gets one entry after TCRdb re-called the 5' RACE reads with MiXCR. The repertoire includes fewer than 2 million distinct CDR3 sequences, roughly 43% of them detected once, and approximately 22% sits in the top ten. This sample is drawn from a study of blood T cells in healthy people across ages. Whole-study findings and limits: With donor CMV status unknown, expanded clonotype changes were possibly confounded.

Between the trimmed V and J ends, which lost 0 bases and 6 bases, there was a span of 12 bases. Germline V gene data show CDR1 as MNHEY and CDR2 as SVGEGT. The CDR3 runs 15 residues. Every donor contributed around 10 milliliters of peripheral blood by blood draw. Isolated per sample were at least 6 million PBMCs. Material: blood. The TCR was taken from a human donor in good health. The chain uses TRBV6-2 or TRBV6-3 and TRBJ1-5; the D gene is possibly TRBD1 (5 bases). The CDR3 reads CASSYSVGAGQPQHF. CDR3 nucleotide sequence: TGTGCCAGCAGTTACTCCGTCGGGGCAGGTCAGCCCCAGCATTTT.